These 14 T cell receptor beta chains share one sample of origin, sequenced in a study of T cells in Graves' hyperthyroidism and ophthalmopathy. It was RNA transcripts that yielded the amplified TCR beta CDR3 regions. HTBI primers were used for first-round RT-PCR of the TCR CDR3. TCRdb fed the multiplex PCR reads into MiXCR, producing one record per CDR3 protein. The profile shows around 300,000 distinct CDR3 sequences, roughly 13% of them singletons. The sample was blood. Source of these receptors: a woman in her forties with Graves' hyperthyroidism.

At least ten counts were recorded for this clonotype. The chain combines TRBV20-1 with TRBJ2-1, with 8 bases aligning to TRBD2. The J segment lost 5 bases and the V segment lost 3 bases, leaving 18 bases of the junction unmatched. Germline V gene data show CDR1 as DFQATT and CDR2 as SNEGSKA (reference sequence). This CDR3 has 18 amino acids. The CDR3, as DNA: TGCAGTGCTAGTGACCCCTACCGGGAGGGCCTTAGGGACAATGAGCAGTTCTTC. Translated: CSASDPYREGLRDNEQFF.

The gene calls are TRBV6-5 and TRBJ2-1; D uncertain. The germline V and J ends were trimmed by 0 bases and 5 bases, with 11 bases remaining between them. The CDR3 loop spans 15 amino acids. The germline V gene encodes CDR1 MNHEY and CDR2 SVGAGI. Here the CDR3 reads CASSYSRGRDNEQFF. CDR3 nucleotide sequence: TGTGCCAGCAGTTACTCTCGTGGTAGAGACAATGAGCAGTTCTTC.

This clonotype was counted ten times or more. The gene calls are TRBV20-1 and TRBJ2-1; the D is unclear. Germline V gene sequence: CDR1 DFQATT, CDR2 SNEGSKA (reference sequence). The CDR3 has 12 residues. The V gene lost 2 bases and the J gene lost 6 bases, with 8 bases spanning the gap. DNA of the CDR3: TGCAGTGCTAGATCAGGACGCAATGAGCAGTTCTTC. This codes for CSARSGRNEQFF.

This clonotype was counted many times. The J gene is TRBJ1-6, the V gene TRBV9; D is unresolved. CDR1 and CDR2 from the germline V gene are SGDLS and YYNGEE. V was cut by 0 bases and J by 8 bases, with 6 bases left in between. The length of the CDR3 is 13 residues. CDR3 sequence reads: CASSVASDSPLHF. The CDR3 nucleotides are TGTGCCAGCAGCGTAGCTTCGGATTCACCCCTCCACTTT.

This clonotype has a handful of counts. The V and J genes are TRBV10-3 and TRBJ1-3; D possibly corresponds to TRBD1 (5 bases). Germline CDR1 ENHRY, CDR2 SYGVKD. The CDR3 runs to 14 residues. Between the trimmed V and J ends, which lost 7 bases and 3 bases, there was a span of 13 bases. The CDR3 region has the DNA TGTGCCATCAATCCGACAGTAGGTGGAAACACCATATATTTT. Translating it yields CAINPTVGGNTIYF.

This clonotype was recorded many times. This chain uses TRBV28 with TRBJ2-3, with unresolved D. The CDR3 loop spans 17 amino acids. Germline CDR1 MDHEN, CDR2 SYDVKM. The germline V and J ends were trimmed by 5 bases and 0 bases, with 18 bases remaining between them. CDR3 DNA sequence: TGTGCCAGCAGTCTTACCGCTACTTTTGCTAGCACAGATACGCAGTATTTT. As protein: CASSLTATFASTDTQYF.

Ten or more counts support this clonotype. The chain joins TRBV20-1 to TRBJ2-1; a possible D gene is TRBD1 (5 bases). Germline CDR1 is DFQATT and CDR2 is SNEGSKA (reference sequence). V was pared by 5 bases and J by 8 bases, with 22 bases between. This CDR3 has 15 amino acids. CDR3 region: CSAPRDYGLMDEQFF. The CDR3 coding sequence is TGCAGTGCTCCCAGGGATTATGGCTTAATGGATGAGCAGTTCTTC.

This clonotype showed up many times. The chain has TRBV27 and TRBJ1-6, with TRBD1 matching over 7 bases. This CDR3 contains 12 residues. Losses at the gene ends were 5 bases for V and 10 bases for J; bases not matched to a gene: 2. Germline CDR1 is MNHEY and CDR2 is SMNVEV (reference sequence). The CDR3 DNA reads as TGTGCCAGCAGTCCCAGGGGGTCACCCCTCCACTTT. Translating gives CASSPRGSPLHF.

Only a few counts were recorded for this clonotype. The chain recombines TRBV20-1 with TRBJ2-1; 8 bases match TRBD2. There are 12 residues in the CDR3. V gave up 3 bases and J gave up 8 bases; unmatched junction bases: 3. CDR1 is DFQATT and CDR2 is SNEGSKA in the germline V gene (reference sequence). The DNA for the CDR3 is TGCAGTGCTAGCCCACTAGCGGATGAGCAGTTCTTC. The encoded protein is CSASPLADEQFF.

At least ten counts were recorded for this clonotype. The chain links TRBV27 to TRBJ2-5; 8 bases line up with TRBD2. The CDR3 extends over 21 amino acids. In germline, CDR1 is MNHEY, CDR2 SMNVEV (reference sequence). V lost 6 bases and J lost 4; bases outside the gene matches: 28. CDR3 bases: TGTGCCAGCAGGCCCGGACCAGGGGAAATACTAGCGGAGGGAGTGGGAGAGACCCAGTACTTC. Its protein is CASRPGPGEILAEGVGETQYF.

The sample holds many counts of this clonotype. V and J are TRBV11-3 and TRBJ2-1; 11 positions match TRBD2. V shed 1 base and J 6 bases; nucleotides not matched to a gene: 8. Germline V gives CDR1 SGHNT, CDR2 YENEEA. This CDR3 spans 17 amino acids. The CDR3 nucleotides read TGTGCCAGCAGCTTAGGGAGAAGACTAGCGGGAATCAATGAGCAGTTCTTC. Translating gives CASSLGRRLAGINEQFF. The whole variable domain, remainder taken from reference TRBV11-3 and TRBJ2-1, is EAGVVQSPRYKIIEKKQPVAFWCNPISGHNTLYWYLQNLGQGPELLIRYENEEAVDDSQLPKDRFSAERLKGVDSTLKIQPAELGDSAVYLCASSLGRRLAGINEQFFGPGTRLTVL.

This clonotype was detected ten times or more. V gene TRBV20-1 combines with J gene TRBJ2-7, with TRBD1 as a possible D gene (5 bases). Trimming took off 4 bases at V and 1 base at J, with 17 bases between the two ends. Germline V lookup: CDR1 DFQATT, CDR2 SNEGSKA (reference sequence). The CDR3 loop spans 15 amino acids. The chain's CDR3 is CSANSQAVRSYEQYF. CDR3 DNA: TGCAGTGCTAATTCACAGGCGGTCCGGTCCTACGAGCAGTACTTC.

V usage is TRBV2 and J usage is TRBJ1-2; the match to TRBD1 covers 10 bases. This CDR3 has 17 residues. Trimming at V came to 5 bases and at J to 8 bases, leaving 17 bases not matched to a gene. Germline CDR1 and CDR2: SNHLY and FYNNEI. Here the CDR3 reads CASSTPQRGTGVDGYTF. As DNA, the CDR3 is TGTGCCAGCAGTACTCCTCAGCGCGGGACAGGGGTCGACGGCTACACCTTC.

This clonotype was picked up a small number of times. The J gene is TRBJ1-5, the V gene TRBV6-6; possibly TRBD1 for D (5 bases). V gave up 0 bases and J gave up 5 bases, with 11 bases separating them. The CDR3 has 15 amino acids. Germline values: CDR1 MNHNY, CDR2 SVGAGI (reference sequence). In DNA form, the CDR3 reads TGTGCCAGCAGTTACTCCGGGACGGCTGATCAGCCCCAGCATTTT. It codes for CASSYSGTADQPQHF.